The 27 T cell receptor beta chains reported below all come from one sample, sequenced in a study of PD-1 blockade in classical Hodgkin lymphoma. Time point here: cycle 4 day 1 (C4D1), after more than 5 weeks of nivolumab. Patients all relapsed after autologous stem cell transplantation, and there was variation in brentuximab vedotin exposure. Starting with thawed PBMCs, CD4+ T cells were purified by magnetic negative selection. Repertoires were generated with immunoSEQ multiplex PCR, while TCRdb's copy carries only in-frame clones and drops some. The sample carries about 30,000 clones, around 87% recorded once. The sample consisted of CD4+ T cells from blood, taken before the fourth cycle of nivolumab. These receptors were obtained from a human donor with classical Hodgkin lymphoma.

V and J are TRBV6-5 and TRBJ2-7, with TRBD2 matching over 10 bases. CDR3 length equals 14 residues. V trimming: 5 bases; J trimming: 6 bases; junction bases outside the gene matches: 7. The germline CDR1 and CDR2 sequences are MNHEY and SVGAGI. The CDR3, as DNA: TGTGCCAGCAGTCAGCTAGCGGGAGTCTCCGAGCAGTACTTC. Translation: CASSQLAGVSEQYF.

Only one count was recorded for this clone. The chain recombines TRBV7-2 with TRBJ1-2, with D possibly matching TRBD1 (5 bases). Between the trimmed V and J ends, which lost 5 bases and 8 bases, there was a span of 12 bases. CDR1 SGHTA and CDR2 FQGNSA come from the germline V gene. The CDR3 is 12 amino acids. CDR3 loop: CASSLDRTGYTF. The CDR3 DNA follows: TGTGCCAGCAGCCTTGACAGAACCGGCTACACCTTC.

This rearrangement joins TRBV9 to TRBJ2-1; 10 nucleotides align to TRBD2. After removal of 4 bases from V and 9 bases from J, the junction contained 13 bases not matched to a gene. The CDR3 sequence is 16 residues long. Germline V gives CDR1 SGDLS, CDR2 YYNGEE. The DNA of the CDR3 is TGTGCCAGCAGCCCCGCCCCCAGCGGGGGGGTTAGTGAGCAGTTCTTC. Translation gives CASSPAPSGGVSEQFF.

The chain couples TRBV28 to TRBJ1-3; D is uncertain. Trimming took 3 bases from V and 1 from J, leaving 10 bases between them. The CDR3 length is 15 residues. Germline values: CDR1 MDHEN, CDR2 SYDVKM. CDR3 loop: CASSFWESSGNTIYF. CDR3 nucleotide sequence: TGTGCCAGCAGTTTCTGGGAGAGTTCTGGAAACACCATATATTTT. The full variable domain, in which reference TRBV28 and TRBJ1-3 provide the parts outside the CDR3, is DVKVTQSSRYLVKRTGEKVFLECVQDMDHENMFWYRQDPGLGLRLIYFSYDVKMKEKGDIPEGYSVSREKKERFSLILESASTNQTSMYLCASSFWESSGNTIYFGEGSWLTVV.

This chain uses TRBV18 with TRBJ2-7; TRBD1 matches 9 bases. The CDR3 is 13 residues long. V lost 3 bases to trimming and J lost 4 bases; unmatched junction nucleotides: 1. Looked up from germline, CDR1 is KGHSH and CDR2 is LQKENI. Here the CDR3 DNA reads TGTGCCAGCTCACCCGGGACAGGGTACGAGCAGTACTTC. Translating it yields CASSPGTGYEQYF.

The rearrangement links TRBV6-5 to TRBJ2-7; perhaps D is TRBD1 or TRBD2 (5 bases each). The germline CDR1 and CDR2 sequences are MNHEY and SVGAGI. This CDR3 spans 15 amino acids. The ends were cut back, 5 bases at V and 2 bases at J, with 16 bases in the middle. The CDR3 coding sequence is TGTGCCAGCAGTCCGACGGCCGGGGCCCCCTACGAGCAGTACTTC. Encoded protein: CASSPTAGAPYEQYF.

In this sample, this clone turned up a few times. The V and J genes are TRBV21-1 and TRBJ1-1. TRBV21-1 is a known pseudogene. This CDR3 region has 14 residues. CDR3 sequence (DNA): TGTGCCAGCAGCAGGGACCTCAGCGGCACTGAAGCTTTCTTT. Its translation: CASSRDLSGTEAFF.

The chain carries TRBV23-1 and TRBJ2-3, with 10 bases identical to TRBD2. TRBV23-1 qualifies as an ORF whose function is uncertain. This CDR3 contains 16 residues. After removal of 3 bases from V and 0 bases from J, the junction contained 3 bases not matched to a gene. The CDR3 spells CASSHRAGGSTDTQYF. The CDR3 region has the DNA TGCGCCAGCAGTCACAGAGCGGGGGGGAGCACAGATACGCAGTATTTT.

The V gene is TRBV6-1, the J gene TRBJ1-5; TRBD1 might be the D (5 bases). The V gene's germline CDR1 is MNHNS and CDR2 SASEGT. Trimming stripped 2 bases from V and 2 bases from J, with 13 bases between. The CDR3 runs 16 residues. CDR3 sequence reads: CASSELGRGGNQPQHF. DNA of the CDR3: TGTGCCAGCAGTGAACTCGGAAGAGGGGGCAATCAGCCCCAGCATTTT.

This chain connects TRBV5-4 to TRBJ2-5, with TRBD2 identical over 10 bases. V gave up 4 bases and J gave up 2 bases; unmatched junction bases: 11. The CDR3 covers 17 residues. Germline CDR1 is SGHNT and CDR2 is YYREEE (reference sequence). CDR3 sequence (DNA): TGTGCCAGCAGCAAACCTCCAGCGGGGGGGCTTCAAGAGACCCAGTACTTC. Residues: CASSKPPAGGLQETQYF. The full variable domain, in which reference TRBV5-4 and TRBJ2-5 provide the parts outside the CDR3, is ETGVTQSPTHLIKTRGQQVTLRCSSQSGHNTVSWYQQALGQGPQFIFQYYREEENGRGNFPPRFSGLQFPNYSSELNVNALELDDSALYLCASSKPPAGGLQETQYFGPGTRLLVL.

The chain links TRBV28 to TRBJ1-1; the match to TRBD1 covers 10 bases. J was trimmed by 1 base and V by 6 bases; bases with no gene match: 8. CDR1 and CDR2 (germline): MDHEN, SYDVKM. The CDR3 is 16 amino acids. This CDR3 is CASRLTGGFTNTEAFF. CDR3 coding DNA: TGTGCCAGCAGACTGACAGGGGGCTTTACGAACACTGAAGCTTTCTTT.

The rearrangement links TRBV19 to TRBJ1-1, with D possibly matching TRBD1 (5 bases). V lost 4 bases and J 6 bases, leaving 9 bases between the germline ends. Germline V gene data show CDR1 as LNHDA and CDR2 as SQIVND (reference sequence). This CDR3 is 12 amino acids long. CDR3 in amino acids: CASSTQGAEAFF. The DNA of the CDR3 is TGTGCCAGTAGTACCCAAGGGGCTGAAGCTTTCTTT.

This chain joins TRBV7-2 and TRBJ1-4; D uncertain. Trimming removed 5 bases from V and 2 bases from J, with 9 bases in between. The CDR3 has 14 amino acids. CDR1 is SGHTA and CDR2 is FQGNSA in the germline V gene. The CDR3 DNA follows: TGTGCCAGCAGCCTCGGGCAGACTAATGAAAAACTGTTTTTT. Protein sequence: CASSLGQTNEKLFF.

The CDR3 DNA follows: TGCGCCAGCAGCGGAACCGGGACAGTAGAAGCTTTCTTT. This codes for CASSGTGTVEAFF. The gene calls are TRBV5-1 and TRBJ1-1, with 7 bases aligning to TRBD1. CDR1 and CDR2 (germline): SGHRS, YFSETQ. This CDR3 spans 13 amino acids. Trimming took 4 bases from V and 8 from J; bases not matched to a gene: 8.

V and J are TRBV5-4 and TRBJ2-7, with D perhaps TRBD2 (5 bases). CDR1 and CDR2 from the germline V gene are SGHNT and YYREEE (reference sequence). Trimming removed 4 bases from V and 2 bases from J, with 13 bases in between. The CDR3 consists of 14 residues. The CDR3 region is CASSRGDTTYEQYF. CDR3 in DNA: TGTGCCAGCAGCCGGGGAGACACAACCTACGAGCAGTACTTC.

This clone occurred a few times. V and J are TRBV25-1 and TRBJ1-1; D gene uncertain. Trimming stripped 7 bases from V and 5 bases from J, with 11 bases between. This CDR3 region has 12 residues. Germline lookup yields CDR1 MGHDK and CDR2 SYGVNS. The CDR3 loop reads CASTFHGTEAFF. The CDR3 nucleotides read TGTGCCAGCACCTTCCATGGAACTGAAGCTTTCTTT.

This chain uses TRBV5-6 with TRBJ2-7; no clear D. Trimming removed 2 bases from V and 11 bases from J, with 17 bases in between. Germline V lookup: CDR1 SGHDT, CDR2 YYEEEE. The CDR3 is 13 amino acids. The CDR3 protein is CASSFTPRPPEYF. DNA of the CDR3: TGTGCCAGCAGCTTCACACCCCGGCCCCCGGAGTACTTC.

This chain links TRBV7-2 with TRBJ1-1; D unresolved. Germline-derived CDR1 and CDR2 are SGHTA and FQGNSA. CDR3 length: 14 residues. Trimming removed 4 bases at V and 1 base at J, with 10 bases between. Here the CDR3 DNA reads TGTGCCAGCAGCTACCGGTTTCGGAACACTGAAGCTTTCTTT. It codes for CASSYRFRNTEAFF.

This chain links TRBV2 with TRBJ2-1; D remains ambiguous. Germline V gene lookup returns CDR1 SNHLY and CDR2 FYNNEI. The CDR3 extends over 14 amino acids. V lost 6 bases and J 6 bases, leaving 15 bases between the germline ends. The DNA for the CDR3 is TGTGCCAGCAGCGCCTGGGATAGACGCAATGAGCAGTTCTTC. Its protein product is CASSAWDRRNEQFF.

This chain connects TRBV7-2 to TRBJ2-7; a weak D match, TRBD1 (5 bases). The CDR3 is made up of 18 amino acids. Germline V CDR1 and CDR2: SGHTA, FQGNSA. V lost 0 bases and J 4 bases, leaving 22 bases between the germline ends. The CDR3 is CASSLAIIKQVGPYEQYF. The CDR3 DNA reads as TGTGCCAGCAGCTTAGCGATCATAAAACAGGTCGGTCCTTACGAGCAGTACTTC.

The gene calls are TRBV5-1 and TRBJ2-2; possibly TRBD2 for D (6 bases). V lost 0 bases, J lost 5 bases, and 11 bases lay in between. The CDR3 consists of 15 residues. From germline, CDR1 is SGHRS and CDR2 YFSETQ. The CDR3 DNA is TGCGCCAGCAGCTTGGCGGGAGATCGGACCGGGGAGCTGTTTTTT. It codes for CASSLAGDRTGELFF.

The chain employs TRBV11-2 and TRBJ2-7, with 8 bases fitting TRBD1. The CDR3 has 15 residues. V gave up 5 bases and J gave up 2 bases; unmatched junction bases: 8. The germline gives CDR1 SGHAT, CDR2 FQNNGV. CDR3: CASSRLDRGPYEQYF. CDR3 nucleotides: TGTGCCAGCAGCCGCCTAGACAGGGGCCCCTACGAGCAGTACTTC.

V is TRBV18 and J is TRBJ1-5; TRBD1 might be the D (5 bases). Trimming pared 3 bases from V and 3 bases from J, leaving 12 bases between. Germline CDR1 is KGHSH and CDR2 is LQKENI. This CDR3 has 15 amino acids. The CDR3, as DNA: TGTGCCAGCTCACCCTCCAGGGTGCTCAATCAGCCCCAGCATTTT. Amino acids: CASSPSRVLNQPQHF.

The J gene is TRBJ2-7, the V gene TRBV7-9; D gene uncertain. The V gene lost 1 base and the J gene lost 4 bases, with 8 bases spanning the gap. The CDR3 runs to 13 residues. Germline V lookup: CDR1 SEHNR, CDR2 FQNEAQ (reference sequence). Here the CDR3 DNA reads TGTGCCAGCAGCTTAGGGGTCGGATACGAGCAGTACTTC. It is translated as CASSLGVGYEQYF.

The chain is built from TRBV19 and TRBJ2-7; unclear D gene. V lost 5 bases and J lost 0, with 14 bases in between. This CDR3 spans 15 amino acids. Germline-derived CDR1 and CDR2 are LNHDA and SQIVND (reference sequence). Written as DNA, the CDR3 is TGTGCCAGTAGTCCCGGTAGGGTAAGCTCCTACGAGCAGTACTTC. It encodes CASSPGRVSSYEQYF.

The chain links TRBV5-8 to TRBJ2-1, with no clear D. Germline-derived CDR1 and CDR2 are SGHTS and YDEGEE. The ends were cut back, 3 bases at V and 12 bases at J, with 13 bases in the middle. CDR3 length: 12 residues. CDR3 DNA: TGTGCCAGCAGCTCGGATAGCTCCCTGCAGTTCTTC. Translation: CASSSDSSLQFF.

This clone was counted a single time. J is TRBJ2-3 and V is TRBV5-1; D is undetermined. The CDR3 has 12 amino acids. The V gene's germline CDR1 is SGHRS and CDR2 YFSETQ. Trimming shortened V by 3 bases and J by 8 bases, and 10 bases separated the two germline ends. The CDR3 protein is CASSSTRATQYF. The CDR3 nucleotides read TGCGCCAGCAGCTCCACGCGAGCTACGCAGTATTTT.